The clone carrying this T cell receptor (beta chain) was observed a few times. Its target is unknown. The source of the sample is a study of T-cell memory formation after mild COVID-19. Trimming removed 5 bases at V and 10 bases at J, with 14 bases between. This CDR3 contains 12 residues. Study-wide findings and caveats: Day 15 to 85 contracting clones showed balanced CD4/CD8; later expanders leaned CD4+.

TCRdb itself ran the 5' RACE reads through MiXCR, one entry per CDR3 protein. The sample holds about 430,000 distinct CDR3 sequences, roughly 18% seen once. This sequence was found in a man aged 18 to 30 who had mild COVID-19 (a few samples of this study predate the infection). Cell type and time point are not known. The V gene is TRBV12-3 or TRBV12-4, the J gene TRBJ1-1, with D hard to call. Specimen: PBMCs or a T cell subset sorted from them (not recorded which). The CDR3 DNA follows: TGTGCCAGCAGTCAGCAGGCGGCGAGAGCTTTCTTT. This translates into CASSQQAARAFF.